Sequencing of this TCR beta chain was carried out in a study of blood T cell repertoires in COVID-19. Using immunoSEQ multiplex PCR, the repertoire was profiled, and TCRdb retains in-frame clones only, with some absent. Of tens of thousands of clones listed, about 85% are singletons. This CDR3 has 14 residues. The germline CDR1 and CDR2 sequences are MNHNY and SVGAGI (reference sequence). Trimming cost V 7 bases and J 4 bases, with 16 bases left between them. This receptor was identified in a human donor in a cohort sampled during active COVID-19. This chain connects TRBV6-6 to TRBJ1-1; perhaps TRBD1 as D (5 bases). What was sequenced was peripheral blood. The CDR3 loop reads CASKGTPGSTEAFF. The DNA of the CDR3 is TGTGCCAGCAAGGGGACTCCGGGGAGCACTGAAGCTTTCTTT.